These 30 T cell receptor beta chains were all obtained from the same sample, sequenced in a study of shared clonotypes between healthy human individuals. Naive CD8 isolation took CD45RO-negative cells positively selected for CCR7 and excluded terminally differentiated effector memory CD45RA+ cells. Measured with immunoSEQ multiplex PCR; TCRdb has only the in-frame clones, and not every one. The data contain millions of clones, approximately 94% of them singletons. Sample: naive CD8+ T cells from PBMCs. The receptors come from a man aged 18 to 29 in good health. Some clones in this sample may be carry-over from other donors' samples.

CDR3 loop: CASSLVGQLYGYTF. CDR3 bases: TGTGCCAGCAGCTTAGTGGGACAGCTCTATGGCTACACCTTC. J is TRBJ1-2 and V is TRBV7-8; the match to TRBD1 covers 7 bases. Germline V gene sequence: CDR1 SGHVS, CDR2 FQNEAQ. The CDR3 is made up of 14 amino acids. V trimming: 1 base; J trimming: 4 bases; junction bases outside the gene matches: 3. Combining the CDR3 with reference TRBV7-8 and TRBJ1-2 gives the whole variable domain GAGVSQSPRYKVAKRGQDVALRCDPISGHVSLFWYQQALGQGPEFLTYFQNEAQLDKSGLPSDRFFAERPEGSVSTLKIQRTQQEDSAVYLCASSLVGQLYGYTFGSGTRLTVV.

This clone was seen a single time. The J gene is TRBJ2-1, the V gene TRBV4-1, with 9 bases matching TRBD2. V lost 3 bases and J lost 0; bases outside the gene matches: 0. Per the germline V gene, CDR1 is MGHRA and CDR2 is YSYEKL. This CDR3 has 15 amino acids. The CDR3: CASSHSGSSYNEQFF. The CDR3 coding sequence is TGCGCCAGCAGCCATAGCGGGAGCTCCTACAATGAGCAGTTCTTC.

The V call is TRBV9, the J call TRBJ2-1, with 8 bases aligning to TRBD2. Germline lookup yields CDR1 SGDLS and CDR2 YYNGEE. Losses at the gene ends were 0 bases for V and 2 bases for J; bases not matched to a gene: 4. There are 16 residues in the CDR3. CDR3 sequence (DNA): TGTGCCAGCAGCGTAGCTATTAGCGGGACCTACAATGAGCAGTTCTTC. This encodes CASSVAISGTYNEQFF.

The V and J genes are TRBV4-3 and TRBJ2-2; D call uncertain. Germline assignment: CDR1 LGHNA and CDR2 YSLEER. Between the trimmed V and J ends, which lost 1 base and 1 base, there was a span of 4 bases. This CDR3 is 14 amino acids long. The CDR3: CASSQGQNTGELFF. CDR3 nucleotides: TGCGCCAGCAGCCAAGGACAGAACACCGGGGAGCTGTTTTTT.

About this clone: This same CDR3 is encoded by further DNA sequences in the sample. This rearrangement joins TRBV9 to TRBJ2-1; no reliable D call. CDR3 length: 15 amino acids. In germline, CDR1 is SGDLS, CDR2 YYNGEE. V was shortened by 0 bases and J by 0 bases, with 7 bases between the two germline ends. The CDR3 nucleotides are TGTGCCAGCAGCGTAGCGGTCAGCTCCTACAATGAGCAGTTCTTC. The encoded protein is CASSVAVSSYNEQFF.

The chain carries TRBV5-5 and TRBJ2-1; no definite D call. V lost 2 bases, J lost 9 bases, and 6 bases lay in between. This CDR3 has 11 residues. The germline CDR1 and CDR2 sequences are SGHKS and YYEKEE (reference sequence). The CDR3 protein is CASSFSIEQFF. In DNA, the CDR3 is TGTGCCAGCAGCTTTTCTATTGAGCAGTTCTTC.

This sequence joins TRBV7-6 and TRBJ2-3, with D unclear. Germline-derived CDR1 and CDR2 are SGHVS and FNYEAQ. CDR3 size: 13 residues. V dropped 5 bases and J dropped 5 bases, with 11 bases sitting between them. The CDR3 nucleotides are TGTGCCAGCAGCCCTTCGTGGGGAGATACGCAGTATTTT. Its translation is CASSPSWGDTQYF.

The rearrangement links TRBV16 to TRBJ2-1; D is undetermined. This CDR3 is 14 amino acids long. Trimming stripped 3 bases from V and 7 bases from J, with 13 bases between. CDR1 is KGHSY and CDR2 is FQNENV in the germline V gene. CDR3 amino acids: CASSHTGRENEQFF. CDR3 DNA: TGTGCCAGCAGCCATACGGGCCGCGAAAATGAGCAGTTCTTC.

The rearrangement joins TRBV15 to TRBJ2-7; D call uncertain. The CDR3 runs to 15 residues. Germline CDR1 LNHNV, CDR2 YYDKDF (reference sequence). Trimming shortened V by 3 bases and J by 2 bases, and 14 bases separated the two germline ends. This CDR3 reads CATSRWGGGAYEQYF. Written as DNA, the CDR3 is TGTGCCACCAGCAGGTGGGGTGGCGGAGCCTACGAGCAGTACTTC.

V is TRBV10-1 and J is TRBJ2-2; no firm D call. Germline CDR1 WNHNN, CDR2 SYGVQD (reference sequence). The ends were cut back, 6 bases at V and 5 bases at J, with 7 bases in the middle. The length of the CDR3 is 12 residues. CDR3: CASRGPTGELFF. CDR3 nucleotide sequence: TGCGCCAGCAGAGGGCCAACCGGGGAGCTGTTTTTT.

The chain is built from TRBV29-1 and TRBJ2-6; D is possibly TRBD2 (5 bases). The CDR3 extends over 16 amino acids. Trimming took 0 bases from V and 0 from J, leaving 9 bases between them. Looked up from germline, CDR1 is SQVTM and CDR2 is ANQGSEA. The DNA for the CDR3 is TGCAGCGTTGAAGATTGGGCGGGCTCTGGGGCCAACGTCCTGACTTTC. The encoded protein is CSVEDWAGSGANVLTF.

About this clone: One end of the junction is discordant with germline, which a read error may explain. This sequence joins TRBV14 and TRBJ1-1; possibly TRBD1 for D (5 bases). Germline V gene sequence: CDR1 SGHDN, CDR2 FVKESK. This CDR3 is 13 amino acids long. As DNA, the CDR3 is TGTGCCAGCAGCGCGGGACGGAACGCTGAAGCTTTCTTT. Its protein product is CASSAGRNAEAFF.

This sequence joins TRBV4-1 and TRBJ2-7, with a weak D call TRBD2 (5 bases). Per the germline V gene, CDR1 is MGHRA and CDR2 is YSYEKL. The CDR3 runs to 11 residues. V gave up 5 bases and J gave up 3 bases, with 5 bases separating them. CDR3 nucleotide sequence: TGCGCCAGCAGCGAGGGCTACGAGCAGTACTTC. Translated: CASSEGYEQYF.

This clone was seen only a few times. This chain links TRBV10-1 with TRBJ1-2, with 9 bases that match TRBD1. Germline assignment: CDR1 WNHNN and CDR2 SYGVQD (reference sequence). The trim removed 4 bases at V and 5 bases at J, leaving 8 bases unmatched. The CDR3 is 15 amino acids. CDR3 bases: TGCGCCAGCAGTGGGCAATGGACAGGGGATTATGGCTACACCTTC. Protein product: CASSGQWTGDYGYTF.

The chain links TRBV28 to TRBJ1-5; weak D call: TRBD1 (6 bases). Looked up from germline, CDR1 is MDHEN and CDR2 is SYDVKM. Deletions cut 3 bases from V and 4 bases from J, with 10 bases between. CDR3 length equals 14 residues. The CDR3 reads CASSFQGGNQPQHF. The DNA of the CDR3 is TGTGCCAGCAGTTTTCAAGGGGGTAATCAGCCCCAGCATTTT. The entire variable domain, with the rest obtained from reference TRBV28 and TRBJ1-5, is as follows: DVKVTQSSRYLVKRTGEKVFLECVQDMDHENMFWYRQDPGLGLRLIYFSYDVKMKEKGDIPEGYSVSREKKERFSLILESASTNQTSMYLCASSFQGGNQPQHFGDGTRLSIL.

This clone was seen a few times. The chain has TRBV11-1 and TRBJ2-1; D unresolved. Germline V gene sequence: CDR1 SGHAT, CDR2 FQDESV (reference sequence). CDR3 length: 14 amino acids. The V gene lost 1 base and the J gene lost 5 bases, with 9 bases spanning the gap. The CDR3 region has the DNA TGTGCCAGCAGCTTAGTAGTTTCCAACAATGAGCAGTTCTTC. Translating it yields CASSLVVSNNEQFF.

The chain employs TRBV13 and TRBJ2-3, with D possibly being TRBD2 (5 bases). Germline CDR1 PRHDT, CDR2 FYEKMQ (reference sequence). This CDR3 region has 17 residues. Trimming left V 2 bases short and J 2 bases short, with 17 bases between. CDR3 region: CASSLRSQEDSTDTQYF. As DNA, the CDR3 is TGTGCCAGCAGCTTAAGGTCTCAAGAGGACTCCACAGATACGCAGTATTTT.

This chain uses TRBV10-1 with TRBJ2-7, with D possibly being TRBD1 (5 bases). V lost 4 bases and J 5 bases, leaving 9 bases between the germline ends. Germline V gene data show CDR1 as WNHNN and CDR2 as SYGVQD (reference sequence). The CDR3 contains 12 residues. CDR3 region: CASSVGHHEQYF. CDR3 nucleotides: TGCGCCAGCAGTGTCGGACACCACGAGCAGTACTTC.

The chain has TRBV9 and TRBJ2-7; no clear D. The CDR3 length is 15 residues. V was trimmed by 4 bases and J by 5 bases, leaving 19 bases between them. Germline V lookup: CDR1 SGDLS, CDR2 YYNGEE. In DNA form, the CDR3 reads TGTGCCAGCAGCAACGGTGCCATTTCCTGGGACGAGCAGTACTTC. It codes for CASSNGAISWDEQYF.

The chain has TRBV13 and TRBJ2-5; TRBD2 might be the D (5 bases). V dropped 0 bases and J dropped 4 bases, with 18 bases sitting between them. CDR1 and CDR2 from the germline V gene are PRHDT and FYEKMQ (reference sequence). The CDR3 has 17 amino acids. The CDR3 region is CASSLGDPGKRGETQYF. In DNA, the CDR3 is TGTGCCAGCAGCTTAGGAGATCCCGGGAAAAGAGGAGAGACCCAGTACTTC.

V gene TRBV7-2 combines with J gene TRBJ2-5, with D perhaps matching TRBD1 or TRBD2 (5 bases each). In germline, CDR1 is SGHTA, CDR2 FQGNSA. The CDR3 consists of 16 residues. V lost 0 bases to trimming and J lost 3 bases, with 14 bases between them. The CDR3, as DNA: TGTGCCAGCAGCTTAGCAGGGACGGTAGCCGAAGAGACCCAGTACTTC. This sequence encodes CASSLAGTVAEETQYF.

The gene calls are TRBV19 and TRBJ2-3; TRBD2 matches 14 bases. The CDR3 has 17 amino acids. Looked up from germline, CDR1 is LNHDA and CDR2 is SQIVND (reference sequence). With V trimmed by 7 bases and J by 5 bases, 11 bases remained unmatched. Written as DNA, the CDR3 is TGTGCCAGTACCACCCCGGGACTAGCGGGGGTCATAGATACGCAGTATTTT. This encodes CASTTPGLAGVIDTQYF. Full variable domain (remainder filled in from reference TRBV19 and TRBJ2-3): DGGITQSPKYLFRKEGQNVTLSCEQNLNHDAMYWYRQDPGQGLRLIYYSQIVNDFQKGDIAEGYSVSREKKESFPLTVTSAQKNPTAFYLCASTTPGLAGVIDTQYFGPGTRLTVL.

The chain links TRBV9 to TRBJ2-1, with 7 bases matching TRBD2. CDR3 length: 17 amino acids. Germline loops: CDR1 SGDLS, CDR2 YYNGEE. The V gene end was trimmed by 3 bases and the J gene end by 0 bases; junction bases not matched to a gene: 9. The CDR3 protein is CASSADLAVSSYNEQFF. The CDR3 nucleotides are TGTGCCAGCAGCGCAGACCTAGCGGTCAGCTCCTACAATGAGCAGTTCTTC.

The V call is TRBV7-9, the J call TRBJ2-4, with D tentatively TRBD1 (6 bases). Per germline, CDR1 SEHNR and CDR2 FQNEAQ (reference sequence). V was pared by 4 bases and J by 0 bases, with 13 bases between. The CDR3 spans 16 residues. The CDR3 DNA is TGTGCCAGCAGCTCCACCTGGACAGCAGCCAAAAACATTCAGTACTTC. This codes for CASSSTWTAAKNIQYF. Together with reference TRBV7-9 and TRBJ2-4, the CDR3 gives the full variable domain: DTGVSQNPRHKITKRGQNVTFRCDPISEHNRLYWYRQTLGQGPEFLTYFQNEAQLEKSRLLSDRFSAERPKGSFSTLEIQRTEQGDSAMYLCASSSTWTAAKNIQYFGAGTRLSVL.

The rearrangement links TRBV30 to TRBJ2-7, with D maybe TRBD2 (6 bases). The V gene's germline CDR1 is GTSNPN and CDR2 SVGIG (reference sequence). The CDR3 has 13 amino acids. Trimming cost V 5 bases and J 0 bases, with 11 bases left between them. CDR3 region: CAWRGRDSYEQYF. In DNA form, the CDR3 reads TGTGCCTGGCGAGGGCGGGACTCCTACGAGCAGTACTTC.

This sequence joins TRBV7-9 and TRBJ2-1; TRBD2 matches 11 bases. CDR3 length: 15 amino acids. Germline V CDR1 and CDR2: SEHNR, FQNEAQ (reference sequence). V lost 6 bases to trimming and J lost 5 bases; unmatched junction nucleotides: 6. The CDR3 sequence is CASSDGTSGHNEQFF. In DNA, the CDR3 is TGTGCCAGCAGTGACGGGACTAGCGGACACAATGAGCAGTTCTTC.

The gene calls are TRBV29-1 and TRBJ1-2; D ambiguous. Trimming pared 0 bases from V and 8 bases from J, leaving 10 bases between. This CDR3 region has 12 residues. Germline CDR1 SQVTM, CDR2 ANQGSEA. CDR3 sequence reads: CSVEDLNRGYTF. CDR3 DNA sequence: TGCAGCGTTGAAGATCTTAACCGGGGCTACACCTTC.

V and J are TRBV11-2 and TRBJ2-1; D perhaps matches TRBD1 (5 bases). This CDR3 comprises 15 residues. Germline-derived CDR1 and CDR2 are SGHAT and FQNNGV. V lost 6 bases and J lost 0, with 12 bases in between. This CDR3 is CASSSTGLSYNEQFF. The CDR3 DNA sequence: TGTGCCAGCAGTTCTACAGGTCTCTCCTACAATGAGCAGTTCTTC. The full variable domain, completed using reference TRBV11-2 and TRBJ2-1, is EAGVAQSPRYKIIEKRQSVAFWCNPISGHATLYWYQQILGQGPKLLIQFQNNGVVDDSQLPKDRFSAERLKGVDSTLKIQPAKLEDSAVYLCASSSTGLSYNEQFFGPGTRLTVL.

In its sample, this clone was seen a few times. J is TRBJ1-1 and V is TRBV19; D gene unclear. The CDR3 spans 14 residues. The V end lost 8 bases, the J end lost 1 base, and 14 bases lay between the germline ends. In germline, CDR1 is LNHDA, CDR2 SQIVND (reference sequence). CDR3 residues: CASSRTSWNTEAFF. Here the CDR3 DNA reads TGTGCCAGTTCCAGAACGTCCTGGAACACTGAAGCTTTCTTT.

Remarks on this clone: The identical CDR3 is also encoded by other nucleotide sequences in the sample. The CDR3 sequence is CASSVGSGNTIYF. The CDR3 bases are TGTGCCAGCAGCGTAGGCTCTGGAAACACCATATATTTT. The rearrangement links TRBV9 to TRBJ1-3, with D uncertain. The V end was cut by 0 bases, the J end by 0 bases, with 1 base between. Per germline, CDR1 SGDLS and CDR2 YYNGEE. This CDR3 has 13 residues.